The rows below give T cell receptor beta chains drawn from one sample of a study of Ad26.COV2.S vaccination and SARS-CoV-2 variants. Here immunoSEQ multiplex PCR was the method, and the copy in TCRdb shows in-frame clones only, minus some. The data contain 380,000 or so clones, 88% of them singletons. This material consisted of peripheral blood, taken in a trial of Ad26.COV2.S vaccine versus placebo. Receptors were obtained from a person between 18 and 59 years old who received the Ad26.COV2.S COVID-19 vaccine or a placebo. The CDR3 runs from the conserved cysteine through the conserved F or W. The D gene is left open where the match is weak. Clone size is given for some rows only: seen once, a few or many times, or a class if the clone is expanded.

few,TRBV9,NA,TRBJ1-4,CASSGRVATNEKLFF,TGTGCCAGCAGCGGAAGGGTTGCAACTAATGAAAAACTGTTTTTT
NA,TRBV4-1,NA,TRBJ1-4,CASSPQGYPNEKLFF,TGCGCCAGCAGCCCACAGGGCTACCCTAATGAAAAACTGTTTTTT
NA,TRBV29-1,NA,TRBJ1-5,CSVEIGSGGNQPQHF,TGCAGCGTTGAAATTGGAAGTGGGGGCAATCAGCCCCAGCATTTT
NA,TRBV3-1/TRBV3-2,TRBD1,TRBJ2-7,CASSQEGGQGYEQYF,TGTGCCAGCAGCCAAGAAGGGGGACAGGGCTACGAGCAGTACTTC
NA,TRBV19,TRBD1,TRBJ1-5,CASSPSTGYSNQPQHF,TGTGCCAGTAGTCCCTCGACAGGGTATAGCAATCAGCCCCAGCATTTT
NA,TRBV7-2,TRBD2,TRBJ2-7,CASSPGLAGSYEQYF,TGTGCCAGCAGTCCCGGGCTAGCGGGATCCTACGAGCAGTACTTC
NA,TRBV7-2,NA,TRBJ1-2,CASSHVGGASYGYTF,TGTGCCAGCAGCCATGTGGGGGGCGCTTCCTATGGCTACACCTTC
NA,TRBV27,NA,TRBJ1-1,CASSRGGKFTEAFF,TGTGCCAGCAGTCGGGGGGGGAAATTTACTGAAGCTTTCTTT
NA,TRBV18,TRBD1,TRBJ2-7,CASSPFSGTGIVYEQYF,TGTGCCAGCTCGCCTTTCTCCGGGACAGGGATAGTGTACGAGCAGTACTTC
NA,TRBV7-9,NA,TRBJ1-3,CASSLGKGRHTIYF,TGTGCCAGCAGCTTAGGAAAGGGAAGACACACCATATATTTT
NA,TRBV29-1,NA,TRBJ1-1,CSVEDLEGRSTEAFF,TGCAGCGTTGAAGATCTTGAAGGGAGGAGCACTGAAGCTTTCTTT
NA,TRBV21-1,NA,TRBJ2-3,CASSDSDTQYF,TGTGCCAGCAGCGATTCAGATACGCAGTATTTT
NA,TRBV3-1/TRBV3-2,NA,TRBJ1-4,CASSRDINEKLFF,TGTGCCAGCAGCAGGGACATAAATGAAAAACTGTTTTTT
NA,TRBV27,NA,TRBJ1-1,CASSWQGKGMGDTEAFF,TGTGCCAGCAGTTGGCAGGGGAAAGGGATGGGCGACACTGAAGCTTTCTTT
NA,TRBV9,TRBD2,TRBJ2-7,CASSVVAGYEQYF,TGTGCCAGCAGCGTAGTAGCGGGGTACGAGCAGTACTTC
NA,TRBV28,NA,TRBJ2-3,CASSTPGRTDTQYF,TGTGCCAGCAGTACCCCGGGACGCACAGATACGCAGTATTTT
few,TRBV25-1,NA,TRBJ1-3,CASSEFKGGSYSGNTIYF,TGTGCCAGCAGTGAATTTAAGGGCGGCAGTTACTCTGGAAACACCATATATTTT
NA,TRBV3-1/TRBV3-2,TRBD2,TRBJ2-3,CASSRGTSGFGDTQYF,TGTGCCAGCAGCCGGGGGACTAGCGGGTTTGGGGATACGCAGTATTTT
NA,TRBV9,NA,TRBJ2-1,CASSVVTSYNEQFF,TGTGCCAGCAGCGTAGTTACTAGCTACAATGAGCAGTTCTTC
NA,TRBV5-6,NA,TRBJ2-5,CASSYYSSHQETQYF,TGTGCCAGCAGCTACTATAGCAGTCATCAAGAGACCCAGTACTTC
NA,TRBV5-5,NA,TRBJ1-4,CASSSPFDTKLFF,TGTGCCAGCAGCTCGCCCTTTGACACAAAACTGTTTTTT
NA,TRBV30,NA,TRBJ1-3,CAWRGEGFSGNTIYF,TGTGCCTGGCGCGGCGAGGGGTTCTCTGGAAACACCATATATTTT
NA,TRBV5-6,NA,TRBJ2-5,CASSLDRGGGTQYF,TGTGCCAGCAGCTTGGATCGCGGGGGCGGGACCCAGTACTTC
NA,TRBV6-5,NA,TRBJ1-3,CASSYGPRYSGNTIYF,TGTGCCAGCAGTTACGGTCCACGCTACTCTGGAAACACCATATATTTT
NA,TRBV19,NA,TRBJ1-5,CASSLFSDQPQHF,TGTGCCAGTAGTTTATTTTCAGATCAGCCCCAGCATTTT
NA,TRBV3-1/TRBV3-2,NA,TRBJ1-5,CASSQDGGSLGPQHF,TGTGCCAGCAGCCAAGATGGGGGGTCGTTGGGCCCACAGCATTTT
NA,TRBV15,NA,TRBJ2-5,CATSSHQETQYF,TGTGCCACTAGCAGTCACCAAGAGACCCAGTACTTC
once,TRBV9,NA,TRBJ1-1,CASSVNIANTEAFF,TGTGCCAGCAGCGTAAATATAGCGAACACTGAAGCTTTCTTT
NA,TRBV5-4,NA,TRBJ2-2,CASSLGSGSTGELFF,TGTGCCAGCAGCTTGGGCTCGGGAAGCACCGGGGAGCTGTTTTTT
few,TRBV5-1,TRBD1,TRBJ2-2,CASSFSQGAPGELFF,TGCGCCAGCAGCTTTTCACAGGGGGCGCCTGGGGAGCTGTTTTTT
NA,TRBV19,TRBD2,TRBJ2-7,CASSIRAGKSYEQYF,TGTGCCAGTAGTATCCGAGCGGGGAAGTCCTACGAGCAGTACTTC
NA,TRBV27,NA,TRBJ2-7,CASSLEGYHEQYF,TGTGCCAGCAGTTTAGAAGGGTACCACGAGCAGTACTTC
NA,TRBV15,TRBD2,TRBJ2-1,CATSRLIAGVVGNEQFF,TGTGCCACCAGCAGACTTATAGCGGGAGTAGTGGGTAATGAGCAGTTCTTC
NA,TRBV28,NA,TRBJ1-4,CASSSGPRWATNEKLFF,TGTGCCAGCAGTTCGGGTCCCCGGTGGGCAACTAATGAAAAACTGTTTTTT
NA,TRBV29-1,TRBD1,TRBJ2-7,CSVVPTGGLYEQYF,TGCAGCGTTGTTCCGACAGGGGGACTCTACGAGCAGTACTTC
NA,TRBV12-5,NA,TRBJ1-1,CASGHRTEPNTEAFF,TGTGCTAGTGGTCATCGGACCGAGCCGAACACTGAAGCTTTCTTT
NA,TRBV6-5,TRBD1,TRBJ1-1,CATRTGRATEAFF,TGTGCCACCAGGACAGGTCGTGCCACTGAAGCTTTCTTT
NA,TRBV28,NA,TRBJ1-3,CASSLYSSGNTIYF,TGTGCCAGCAGTTTGTATAGCTCTGGAAACACCATATATTTT
NA,TRBV5-1,TRBD2,TRBJ2-4,CASSPLAGWYIQYF,TGCGCCAGCAGCCCCCTAGCGGGATGGTACATTCAGTACTTC
few,TRBV5-6,TRBD1,TRBJ1-6,CASSLPGQAISPLHF,TGTGCCAGCAGCTTACCGGGACAGGCGATTTCACCCCTCCACTTT
NA,TRBV7-6,NA,TRBJ1-6,CASSLGEEDSPLHF,TGTGCCAGCAGCTTAGGGGAAGAGGATTCACCCCTCCACTTT
NA,TRBV6-4,TRBD1,TRBJ2-7,CASSAAGTGSEQYF,TGTGCCAGCAGTGCCGCCGGGACAGGGTCCGAGCAGTACTTC
NA,TRBV18,NA,TRBJ1-5,CASSPFGDFDQPQHF,TGTGCCAGCTCTCCCTTTGGGGATTTTGATCAGCCCCAGCATTTT
NA,TRBV12-3/TRBV12-4,NA,TRBJ2-7,CASSFFGAGEQYF,TGTGCCAGCAGTTTCTTCGGGGCGGGCGAGCAGTACTTC
NA,TRBV19,TRBD1,TRBJ1-5,CASTRDRNQPQHF,TGTGCCAGTACCCGGGACAGGAATCAGCCCCAGCATTTT
NA,TRBV7-2,NA,TRBJ1-5,CASSQGARGVSQPQHF,TGTGCCAGCAGCCAAGGGGCCAGGGGTGTGAGTCAGCCCCAGCATTTT
NA,TRBV9,TRBD2,TRBJ2-7,CASSAPSTTRTSGDFYEQYF,TGTGCCAGCAGCGCACCCAGCACGACTAGGACTAGCGGGGACTTCTACGAGCAGTACTTC
NA,TRBV5-1,TRBD1,TRBJ2-7,CASSLPGQGRGEQYF,TGCGCCAGCAGCCTTCCCGGACAGGGGAGAGGCGAGCAGTACTTC
once,TRBV6-2/TRBV6-3,TRBD1,TRBJ2-5,CASSSRQGYMETQYF,TGTGCCAGCAGTTCCCGACAGGGCTACATGGAGACCCAGTACTTC
once,TRBV6-5,NA,TRBJ1-2,CASNRDSSNYGYTF,TGTGCCAGCAACCGCGACAGTAGCAACTATGGCTACACCTTC
NA,TRBV19,NA,TRBJ2-5,CASNPRGNGQIQTQYF,TGTGCCAGTAACCCCCGAGGTAACGGTCAAATACAGACCCAGTACTTC
few,TRBV30,TRBD1,TRBJ1-1,CAWSGQGGVEAFF,TGTGCCTGGAGTGGACAGGGTGGGGTTGAAGCTTTCTTT
NA,TRBV6-5,NA,TRBJ1-3,CASSSRVSGNTIYF,TGTGCCAGCAGTTCCAGAGTTTCTGGAAACACCATATATTTT